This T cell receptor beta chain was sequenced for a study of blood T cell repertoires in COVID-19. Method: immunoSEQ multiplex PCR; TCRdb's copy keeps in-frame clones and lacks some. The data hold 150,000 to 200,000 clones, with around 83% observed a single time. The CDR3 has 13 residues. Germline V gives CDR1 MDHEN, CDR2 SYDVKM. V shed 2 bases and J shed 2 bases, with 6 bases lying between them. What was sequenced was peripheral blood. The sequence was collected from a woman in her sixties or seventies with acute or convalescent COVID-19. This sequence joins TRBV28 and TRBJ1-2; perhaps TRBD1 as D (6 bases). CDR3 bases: TGTGCCAGCAGTTTACAGGGGAACTATGGCTACACCTTC. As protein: CASSLQGNYGYTF.